This TCR beta chain was retrieved from a study of OX40 agonist ivuxolimab in advanced cancers. Looking at the study overall: Participants, 82.7% male, averaged approximately 56 years of age, ranging from about 23 to 85. Enrollees could have had prior anti-PD-1, anti-PD-L1 or anti-CTLA-4 therapy, which 35% to 40% had received. Study-wide findings and caveats: Averaged across samples, CD8+ T cells carried more expanded clones than CD4+ did.

For this clone: Its antigen is not identified.

People who had autoimmune disease history or systemic immunosuppression were excluded. Assay used: immunoSEQ multiplex PCR; TCRdb lists only in-frame clones, some missing. Here the sample spans approximately 58,000 clones, roughly four fifths being singletons. The sequencing here drew on CD4+ or CD8+ T cells sorted from blood, taken in a trial of the OX40 agonist ivuxolimab. The sequence derives from an adult with an advanced solid tumor such as melanoma, head and neck, liver or kidney cancer.

CDR3 in DNA: TGTGCCAGCAGTTCAATCGGGGGGGCGCGAGAGACCCAGTACTTC. Translating it yields CASSSIGGARETQYF. The chain is built from TRBV27 and TRBJ2-5, with 8 nucleotides matching TRBD2. Germline CDR1 MNHEY, CDR2 SMNVEV (reference sequence). The CDR3 loop spans 15 amino acids. With 4 bases clipped from V and 4 bases from J, the junction kept 8 bases outside the gene matches.